Following are 8 T cell receptor beta chains from one sample sequenced in a study of T cells in narcolepsy. TCRdb keeps only in-frame clones here, not all; method: immunoSEQ multiplex PCR. The data show over 25,000 clones, around 79% seen once. The sample taken for sequencing was memory (CD45RA-) CD4+ T cells from blood. The receptors derive from a human donor in good health.

The chain recombines TRBV28 with TRBJ1-2; weak D call: TRBD1 (6 bases). The V gene's germline CDR1 is MDHEN and CDR2 SYDVKM. Trimming took off 6 bases at V and 5 bases at J, with 16 bases between the two ends. The CDR3 contains 14 residues. In DNA form, the CDR3 reads TGTGCCAGCAGCCCCGCAGGGGACCTATATGGCTACACCTTC. It specifies CASSPAGDLYGYTF.

DNA for the CDR3: TGTGCCAGCAGCGCTACTAGCGGGGCCACAGATACGCAGTATTTT. Encoded protein: CASSATSGATDTQYF. The chain links TRBV7-2 to TRBJ2-3; 10 bases align to TRBD2. V lost 5 bases to trimming and J lost 2 bases; unmatched junction nucleotides: 4. This CDR3 region has 15 residues. CDR1 is SGHTA and CDR2 is FQGNSA in the germline V gene.

The chain employs TRBV18 and TRBJ2-4, with 8 bases matching TRBD2. CDR1 and CDR2 from the germline V gene are KGHSH and LQKENI. V dropped 8 bases and J dropped 6; count of bases not matched to a gene: 12. The CDR3 contains 15 residues. The CDR3 DNA sequence: TGTGCCAGCATGTTAAGCGGGAGTGGCGTAAACATTCAGTACTTC. It specifies CASMLSGSGVNIQYF.

The CDR3 nucleotides are TGTGCCAGCAGTAAAAGCGTCTGGGGCGGACAGCCCCAGCATTTT. It translates to CASSKSVWGGQPQHF. J is TRBJ1-5 and V is TRBV2; a possible D gene is TRBD1 (5 bases). V was clipped by 5 bases and J by 7 bases, with 18 bases between them. Germline lookup yields CDR1 SNHLY and CDR2 FYNNEI. The CDR3 length is 15 residues.

This chain joins TRBV7-9 and TRBJ1-5, with D possibly being TRBD1 (5 bases). With 5 bases removed from V and 9 bases from J, the gap between germline ends came to 11 bases. Germline V gene lookup returns CDR1 SEHNR and CDR2 FQNEAQ (reference sequence). CDR3 size: 12 residues. This chain's CDR3 is CASSGAEGPQHF. DNA for the CDR3: TGTGCCAGCAGCGGGGCCGAGGGGCCCCAGCATTTT.

The chain joins TRBV6-1 to TRBJ1-1; D ambiguous. The CDR3 contains 13 residues. Germline V gene lookup returns CDR1 MNHNS and CDR2 SASEGT. V lost 5 bases and J 4 bases, leaving 11 bases between the germline ends. In DNA form, the CDR3 reads TGTGCCAGCAGTCCCTCCCTCCCCACTGAAGCTTTCTTT. It encodes CASSPSLPTEAFF.

This clone was found a few times. V is TRBV5-4 and J is TRBJ2-1; 10 nucleotides match TRBD2. Germline V gene data show CDR1 as SGHNT and CDR2 as YYREEE (reference sequence). V gave up 3 bases and J gave up 3 bases; unmatched junction bases: 9. The CDR3 consists of 17 residues. The CDR3 DNA reads as TGTGCCAGCAGCTCCAGATTAAGGACTAGCGGCTACAATGAGCAGTTCTTC. Translated, it gives CASSSRLRTSGYNEQFF.

This clone has a single count. This chain uses TRBV28 with TRBJ1-2, with 8 bases lining up with TRBD1. The CDR3 is made up of 17 amino acids. Germline V gene data show CDR1 as MDHEN and CDR2 as SYDVKM. V shed 8 bases, J shed 0 bases, and the junction held 14 bases outside the gene matches. The CDR3 sequence is CASLDRGPQNSNYGYTF. The CDR3 coding sequence is TGTGCCAGCTTAGACAGGGGACCCCAAAACTCTAACTATGGCTACACCTTC.